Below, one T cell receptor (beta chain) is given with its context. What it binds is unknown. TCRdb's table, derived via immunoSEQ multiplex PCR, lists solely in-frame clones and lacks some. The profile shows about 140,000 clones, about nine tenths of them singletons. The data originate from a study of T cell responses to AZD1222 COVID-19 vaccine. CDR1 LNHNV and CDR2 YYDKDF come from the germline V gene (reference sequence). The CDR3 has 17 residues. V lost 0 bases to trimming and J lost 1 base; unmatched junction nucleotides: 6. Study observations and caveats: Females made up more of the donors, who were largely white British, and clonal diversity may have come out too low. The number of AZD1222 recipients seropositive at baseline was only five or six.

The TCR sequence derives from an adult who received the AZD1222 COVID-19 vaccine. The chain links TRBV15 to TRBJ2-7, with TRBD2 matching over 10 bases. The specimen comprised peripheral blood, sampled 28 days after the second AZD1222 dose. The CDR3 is CATSRDYGTSASYEQYF. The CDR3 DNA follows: TGTGCCACCAGCAGAGATTACGGGACTAGCGCGTCCTACGAGCAGTACTTC.